The sequence of this TCR beta chain was determined in a study of human T cells and chemical hapten exposure. Study-level information: 2% DPC applied to an approximately 2 cm by approximately 2 cm arm area sensitized donors.

The J segment lost 4 bases and the V segment lost 6 bases, leaving 4 bases of the junction unmatched. The CDR3 runs to 13 residues. The V gene's germline CDR1 is SGHTA and CDR2 FQGNSA. MiXCR was run by TCRdb on the RACE reads, yielding one entry per CDR3 protein. In the table there are about 40,000 distinct CDR3 sequences, 3.3% of which are singletons. The time point: patch test 2, 6 weeks after DPC sensitization. Sample treatment: therapeutic diphenylcyclopropenone sensitization with weekly scalp DPC. The sample holds many counts of this clonotype. The receptor was derived from a man between 35 and 55 years old with alopecia areata. Some clones in this sample may be carry-over from other donors' samples. The source was whole blood, collected in connection with sensitization to the hapten diphenylcyclopropenone (DPC). The V and J genes are TRBV7-2 and TRBJ1-1, with 8 bases matching TRBD1. This CDR3 reads CASRPGGRTEAFF. The CDR3 region has the DNA TGTGCCAGCAGACCAGGGGGCCGCACTGAAGCTTTCTTT.